This section outlines one TCR beta chain sequence together with its context. Methods used by the authors: Reference gene primer amplification gave nucleated cell count estimates. Some clones are missing from TCRdb's copy, which holds only in-frame ones; the method was immunoSEQ multiplex PCR. V and J calls and clone size come straight from that table; D and trimming were deduced from the DNA. The data hold some 330,000 clones, with 75% to 90% observed a single time. Categorization into cohorts depended on clinical history that participants reported. Cohort 3 donors counted as recovered after two negative PCRs, clearance, or resolved symptoms. This CDR3 has 14 amino acids. The germline CDR1 and CDR2 sequences are SGHTA and FQGNSA. Trimming removed 5 bases from V and 8 bases from J, with 18 bases in between. The data are from a study of blood T cell repertoires in COVID-19.

The chain carries TRBV7-2 and TRBJ1-2; D is unresolved. The sequence was collected from a woman aged 45-59 years who had recovered from COVID-19. The sample taken for sequencing was PBMCs or T cells enriched from blood (not recorded which). Here the CDR3 reads CASSLWRTGEGYTF. The CDR3 DNA follows: TGTGCCAGCAGCCTCTGGAGGACGGGAGAGGGCTACACCTTC. Full variable domain (outside the CDR3, taken from reference TRBV7-2 and TRBJ1-2): GAGVSQSPSNKVTEKGKDVELRCDPISGHTALYWYRQSLGQGLEFLIYFQGNSAPDKSGLPSDRFSAERTGGSVSTLTIQRTQQEDSAVYLCASSLWRTGEGYTFGSGTRLTVV.